This TCR beta chain was captured by sequencing in a study of shared clonotypes between healthy human individuals. CD45RO-negative, CCR7-positively selected cells formed the naive CD8 fraction, excluding terminally differentiated effector memory CD45RA+ cells. Method: immunoSEQ multiplex PCR; TCRdb's copy keeps in-frame clones and lacks some. The table includes millions of clones, more than 85% detected once. The CDR3 runs 15 residues. J gave up 6 bases and V 2 bases, and 9 bases lay outside the gene matches. Germline CDR1 MNHEY, CDR2 SMNVEV (reference sequence). Sequencing was performed on naive CD8+ T cells from PBMCs. V is TRBV27 and J is TRBJ2-7; 8 nucleotides match TRBD1. The sequence derives from a man younger than 35 in good health. Some clones in this sample may be carry-over from other donors' samples. The CDR3: CASSLVQGARSEQYF. CDR3 DNA sequence: TGTGCCAGCAGTTTAGTTCAGGGGGCAAGGTCCGAGCAGTACTTC.